The sequence of this TCR beta chain was determined in a study of blood T cell repertoires in COVID-19. Whole-study context: Both acute and convalescent COVID-19 samples were obtained from the United States, Italy and Spain. Nucleic acid was either cDNA or gDNA, and it came from T cells, B-cell-depleted T cells, or PBMCs.

As processed by the authors: Estimated nucleated cell counts came from reference gene primer amplification. The data were produced by immunoSEQ multiplex PCR, yet TCRdb's version contains in-frame clones alone and is incomplete. V, J and clone size are those of that table, while D and trimming were read from the DNA. The table has almost 200,000 clones, 86% seen once; the top ten hold approximately 0.75%. This clone was seen once. This TCR was sampled from a woman in her seventies with acute or convalescent COVID-19. The source material was peripheral blood.

The CDR3 DNA sequence: TGTGCCAGCATTCTATCGGGACAGAGGAACACTGAAGCTTTCTTT. It encodes CASILSGQRNTEAFF. This chain links TRBV6-5 with TRBJ1-1, with TRBD1 matching 7 bases. With V trimmed by 7 bases and J by 1 base, 9 bases remained unmatched. There are 15 residues in the CDR3. Germline V gives CDR1 MNHEY, CDR2 SVGAGI.